This T cell receptor beta chain was profiled in a study of post-analysis software for immune sequencing data. Study information: The courses of disease that were included comprised relapsing-remitting, secondary progressive and progressive-relapsing multiple sclerosis.

General study findings and limits: Samples sharing a preparation batch grouped tightly together when assessed by F measure. Compared against controls, patients with multiple sclerosis displayed significantly lower normalized Chao1 diversity. A handful of TRBV segments were significantly more frequent in patients than in controls. TRBV5-6, TRBV5-1 and TRBV20-1 were among these segments.

The germline V gene encodes CDR1 MNHEY and CDR2 SVGAGI. V was clipped by 5 bases and J by 5 bases; unmatched bases: 11. The CDR3 is 16 residues long. Unique molecular identifiers tagged the TCR beta cDNA libraries. Out of roughly 1 to 10 million T cells, about 510,000 cDNA molecules were generated. TCRdb used MiXCR to reprocess the PCR reads, holding one entry per CDR3 protein. Among about 460,000 distinct CDR3 sequences listed, 40% to 55% were seen once. Comments on this clonotype: The antigen is unknown.

The chain joins TRBV6-5 to TRBJ2-2, with 7 bases matching TRBD1. Sequencing was done on a sample of blood. The receptor was derived from a girl aged 5-17 years with multiple sclerosis. CDR3 loop: CASSLTGLGHTGELFF. The CDR3 nucleotides read TGTGCCAGCAGTCTGACAGGGTTGGGCCATACCGGGGAGCTGTTTTTT.